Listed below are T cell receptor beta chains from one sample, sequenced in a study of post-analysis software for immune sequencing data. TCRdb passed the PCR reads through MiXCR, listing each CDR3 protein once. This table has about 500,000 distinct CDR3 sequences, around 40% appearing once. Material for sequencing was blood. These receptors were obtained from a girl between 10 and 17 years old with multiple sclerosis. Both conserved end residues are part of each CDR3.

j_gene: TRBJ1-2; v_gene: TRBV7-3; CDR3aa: CASSYTGGRGYTF
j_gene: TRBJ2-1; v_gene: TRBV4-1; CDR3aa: CASSRGQGNVNEQFF
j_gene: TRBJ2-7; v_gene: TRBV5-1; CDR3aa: CASSLPPGLGNYEQYF
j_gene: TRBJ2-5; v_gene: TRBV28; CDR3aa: CASSETGKGETQYF
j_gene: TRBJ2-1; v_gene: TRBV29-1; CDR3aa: CSVEATSGSSYNEQFF
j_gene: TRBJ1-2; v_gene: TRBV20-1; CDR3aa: CSATTGEDYGYTF
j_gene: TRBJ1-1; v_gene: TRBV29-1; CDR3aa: CSVESGDNTEAFF
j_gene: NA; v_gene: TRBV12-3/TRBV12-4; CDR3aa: CACGTGVYEQYF
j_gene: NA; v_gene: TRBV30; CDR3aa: CAWSFPETQYF
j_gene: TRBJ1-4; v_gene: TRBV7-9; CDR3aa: CASSPPEGREKLFF
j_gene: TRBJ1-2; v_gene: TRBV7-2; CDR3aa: CASSLGGTPNYGYTF
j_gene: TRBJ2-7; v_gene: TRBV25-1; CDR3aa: CASSEYQGGSYEQYF
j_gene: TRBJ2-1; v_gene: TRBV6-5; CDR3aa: CASSSDRGEFNEQFF
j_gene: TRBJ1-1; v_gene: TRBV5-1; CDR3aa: CASSLESIGGTDTEAFF
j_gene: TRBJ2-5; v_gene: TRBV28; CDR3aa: CASSSPSGTGKETQYF
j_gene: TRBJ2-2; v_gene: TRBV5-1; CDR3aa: CASSWGTGINTGELFF
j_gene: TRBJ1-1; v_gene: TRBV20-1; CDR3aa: CSATNRRSTEAFF
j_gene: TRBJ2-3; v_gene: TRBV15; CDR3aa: CATSTGTSGRTDTQYF
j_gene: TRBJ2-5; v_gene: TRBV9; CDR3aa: CASSGDRADQETQYF
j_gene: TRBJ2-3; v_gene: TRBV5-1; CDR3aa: CASSLGGAGTSTDTQYF
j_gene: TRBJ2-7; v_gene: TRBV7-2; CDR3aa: CASSLRVAGNSYEQYF
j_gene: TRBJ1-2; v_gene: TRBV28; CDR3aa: CASMTQNYGYTF
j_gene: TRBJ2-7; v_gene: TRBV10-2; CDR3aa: CASSWEARFYSYEQYF
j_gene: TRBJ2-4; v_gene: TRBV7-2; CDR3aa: CASSLGTGGFIQYF
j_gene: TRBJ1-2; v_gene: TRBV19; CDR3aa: CASSIDGRESGYTF
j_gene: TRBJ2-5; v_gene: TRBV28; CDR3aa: CASKDRVTQYF
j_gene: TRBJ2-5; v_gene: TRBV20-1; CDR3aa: CSAGRRTQYF
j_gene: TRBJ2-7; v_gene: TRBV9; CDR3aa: CASSVEGTSSYEQYF
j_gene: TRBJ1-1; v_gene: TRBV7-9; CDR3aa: CASTTNTEAFF
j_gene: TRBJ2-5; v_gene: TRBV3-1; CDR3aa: CASSQDALADQETQYF
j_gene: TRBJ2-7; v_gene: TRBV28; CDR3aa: CASSPRGRYEQYF
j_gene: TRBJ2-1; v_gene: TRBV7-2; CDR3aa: CASSLAVGEQFF
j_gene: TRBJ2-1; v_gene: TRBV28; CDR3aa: CASSRLAGGLDEQFF
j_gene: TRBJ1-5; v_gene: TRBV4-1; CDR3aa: CASSQEGGGSNQPQHF
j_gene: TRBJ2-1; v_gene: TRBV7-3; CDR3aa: CASSTDSNNGQFF
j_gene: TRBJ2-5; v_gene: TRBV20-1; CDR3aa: CSARVPGLAEETQYF